The 9 T cell receptor beta chains below come from one sample, sequenced in a study of monozygotic twins with inflammatory bowel disease. TCRdb reanalyzed the 5' RACE reads, giving one entry per CDR3 protein sequence and no DNA. The sample is made up of 150,000 to 200,000 distinct CDR3 sequences, and the top ten hold just under 7.5% of it. Material: blood. Receptors originate from a human donor with ulcerative colitis or Crohn's disease, or a healthy co-twin of an affected twin (not recorded which).

J is TRBJ1-1 and V is TRBV7-3. The CDR3 extends over 13 amino acids. In germline, CDR1 is SGHTA, CDR2 FQGTGA. CDR3 protein: CASSVRQNTESFF.

V and J are TRBV27 and TRBJ2-7; checking the TCRdb D call of TRBD1 is not possible without DNA. There are 13 residues in the CDR3. Germline-derived CDR1 and CDR2 are MNHEY and SMNVEV (reference sequence). CDR3 residues: CASSFGASYEQYF.

This chain uses TRBV6-1 with TRBJ2-1; without DNA, the TCRdb call of TRBD2 cannot be checked. The germline V gene encodes CDR1 MNHNS and CDR2 SASEGT. This CDR3 comprises 16 residues. This CDR3 is CASSENWAGSYNEQFF.

This sequence joins TRBV7-2 and TRBJ2-2; TCRdb's D gene call, TRBD1, goes unchecked for lack of DNA. The germline gives CDR1 SGHTA, CDR2 FQGNSA. This CDR3 contains 16 residues. This CDR3 is CASSLDGTDNTGELFF.

The chain is built from TRBV5-1 and TRBJ1-5. The CDR3 runs 14 residues. Germline V gene lookup returns CDR1 SGHRS and CDR2 YFSETQ. This CDR3 reads CASSVSGGNQPQHF.

The rearrangement joins TRBV5-1 to TRBJ1-1; TCRdb lists TRBD1, though no DNA is available to test this call. CDR1 is SGHRS, CDR2 YFSETQ, per germline. The CDR3 is 15 amino acids. The CDR3 here is CASSLDPGVNTEAFF.

The V call is TRBV20-1, the J call TRBJ2-5. The CDR3 sequence is 13 residues long. Germline V gives CDR1 DFQATT, CDR2 SNEGSKA (reference sequence). This CDR3 is CSAREEGLATQYF.

This chain joins TRBV27 and TRBJ1-1. From germline, CDR1 is MNHEY and CDR2 SMNVEV (reference sequence). This CDR3 is 16 amino acids long. CDR3 residues: CASSQVPANLSTEAFF.

The chain joins TRBV3-1 to TRBJ2-5; TCRdb's D gene call, TRBD2, goes unchecked for lack of DNA. This CDR3 has 14 residues. From germline, CDR1 is LGHDT and CDR2 YNNKEL (reference sequence). CDR3 loop: CASSQRGGLETQYF.